Presented here are 17 T cell receptor beta chains from one specimen sequenced in a study of tumor and adjacent non-tumor tissue in lung cancer. The library came from three nested PCR rounds adapted from ARM-PCR protocols. Using its own MiXCR run on the multiplex PCR reads, TCRdb lists one record per CDR3 protein. The table has roughly 120,000 distinct CDR3 sequences, 60% to 65% seen once. The template was RNA from unsorted bulk tissue. This non-tumor lung sample came from over 3 cm beyond the tumor edge. What was sequenced was distant non-tumor lung tissue. The receptors derive from a man aged 60 to 75 with non-small cell lung cancer.

As concerns this clonotype: One end of the junction varies from germline; a read error may be responsible. The chain recombines TRBV11-3 with TRBJ2-5; maybe TRBD1 (6 bases). The length of the CDR3 is 15 residues. CDR1 is SGHNT, CDR2 YENEEA, per germline. The CDR3 reads CASSLDRGPRETQYF. CDR3 DNA: TGTGCCAGCAGCTTAGACAGGGGCCCCAGGGAGACCCAATACTTC.

This clonotype was found many times. The chain carries TRBV18 and TRBJ2-7; D gene uncertain. Trimming shortened V by 6 bases and J by 5 bases, and 5 bases separated the two germline ends. Per the germline V gene, CDR1 is KGHSH and CDR2 is LQKENI. The CDR3 is made up of 10 amino acids. The CDR3 reads CASSGNEQYF. The CDR3 region has the DNA TGTGCCAGCTCGGGGAACGAGCAGTACTTC.

For this clonotype: It may be a read error: a sequence one base away is much more abundant. This is likely a read error, given that the CDR3 carries no conserved phenylalanine or tryptophan at its end. The V gene is TRBV12-3 or TRBV12-4, the J gene TRBJ1-6; 10 positions agree with TRBD1. Germline trimming cut 5 bases from V and 7 bases from J; bases unmatched to any gene: 5. The CDR3 length is 15 residues. CDR3 sequence: CASSQGTGENSPLHS. As DNA, the CDR3 is TGTGCCAGCAGTCAAGGGACAGGGGAGAATTCACCCCTCCACTCT.

This clonotype was counted at least ten times. The chain has TRBV5-1 and TRBJ2-3, with D unresolved. Germline V gene lookup returns CDR1 SGHRS and CDR2 YFSETQ. V was clipped by 4 bases and J by 3 bases, with 12 bases between them. CDR3 length equals 14 residues. CDR3 sequence: CASSSRSSTDTQYF. In nucleotides, the CDR3 is TGCGCCAGCAGCAGCAGGAGCTCGACAGATACGCAGTATTTT.

Concerning this clonotype itself: A junction end diverges from the germline sequence, so it may reflect a read error. CDR3 protein: CTSSRTGLDMQYF. The CDR3 DNA is TGTACCAGCAGTCGGACAGGCTTAGATATGCAGTATTTT. The V gene is TRBV28, the J gene TRBJ2-3; TRBD1 agrees at 7 bases. Germline V gene data show CDR1 as MDHEN and CDR2 as SYDVKM. This CDR3 is 13 amino acids long. Filled out from reference TRBV28 and TRBJ2-3, the complete variable domain reads DVKVTQSSRYLVKRTGEKVFLECVQDMDHENMFWYRQDPGLGLRLIYFSYDVKMKEKGDIPEGYSVSREKKERFSLILESASTNQTSMYLCTSSRTGLDMQYFGPGTRLTVL.

Details on this clonotype: This is likely a read error, given that the CDR3 carries no conserved phenylalanine or tryptophan at its end. This sequence joins TRBV12-3 or TRBV12-4 and TRBJ2-1; tentatively, D is TRBD1 or TRBD2 (5 bases each). This CDR3 comprises 15 residues. Trimming stripped 6 bases from V and 10 bases from J, with 22 bases between. The CDR3: CASSPSGTTQREQFL. As DNA, the CDR3 is TGTGCCAGCAGCCCATCCGGGACCACTCAACGGGAGCAGTTCTTA.

This clonotype turned up a few times. CDR3: CSATGLAGGRAETQYF. CDR3 nucleotides: TGCAGTGCCACCGGACTAGCGGGGGGGAGGGCTGAGACCCAGTACTTC. V usage is TRBV20-1 and J usage is TRBJ2-5; 15 nucleotides match TRBD2. CDR1 and CDR2 (germline): DFQATT, SNEGSKA (reference sequence). The CDR3 runs to 16 residues. The V and J ends lost 6 bases and 5 bases, in that order; junction bases with no gene match: 10.

As for this clonotype: This may be a read error, as it is one base from a much larger clone. The rearrangement links TRBV28 to TRBJ1-2; D gene unclear. The germline V gene encodes CDR1 MDHEN and CDR2 SYDVKM. The CDR3 sequence is 14 residues long. Trimming removed 6 bases at V and 2 bases at J, with 13 bases between. The CDR3 sequence is CASSPSRVNYGYTF. In DNA, the CDR3 is TGTGCCAGCAGCCCCTCGCGAGTCAACTATGGCTACACCTTC.

About this clonotype itself: One junction end disagrees with the germline gene, perhaps due to a read error. The rearrangement links TRBV5-6 to TRBJ1-5; 8 bases align to TRBD1. The germline CDR1 and CDR2 sequences are SGHDT and YYEEEE. The CDR3 contains 15 residues. The CDR3 bases are TGCGCCAGCAGCTTTGGGACAGGATTGAGTCAGCCCCCGCATTTT. This codes for CASSFGTGLSQPPHF.

As to this clonotype: This clone may be a read error of a much larger clone one base away. The genes are TRBV5-4 and TRBJ2-1; possible D gene TRBD1, 6 bases. The CDR3 sequence is 14 residues long. Trimming removed 6 bases from V and 8 bases from J, with 18 bases in between. The germline V gene encodes CDR1 SGHNT and CDR2 YYREEE (reference sequence). CDR3 in amino acids: CASNFSANRDEQFF. For the CDR3, the DNA is TGTGCCAGCAACTTTTCGGCCAACAGGGATGAGCAGTTCTTC.

In its sample, this clonotype was seen many times. The chain has TRBV5-1 and TRBJ2-7; unclear D gene. The CDR3 consists of 14 residues. The ends were cut back, 0 bases at V and 0 bases at J, with 7 bases in the middle. The germline CDR1 and CDR2 sequences are SGHRS and YFSETQ. Here the CDR3 reads CASSLASGSYEQYF. CDR3 nucleotides: TGCGCCAGCAGCTTGGCCTCGGGCTCCTACGAGCAGTACTTC.

The table lists this clonotype with many counts. The chain has TRBV4-2 and TRBJ1-2; D is possibly TRBD1 (5 bases). The CDR3 is made up of 15 amino acids. V dropped 0 bases and J dropped 2 bases, with 10 bases sitting between them. CDR1 is LGHNA, CDR2 YNFKEQ, per germline. For the CDR3, the DNA is TGTGCCAGCAGCCAAGAGGGGAGGGGAAACTATGGCTACACCTTC. Protein: CASSQEGRGNYGYTF.

In the case of this clonotype: A much larger clone differs by one base, so this may be a read error. The genes are TRBV5-5 and TRBJ2-3, with 8 bases lining up with TRBD1. Germline CDR1 reads SGHKS; CDR2 reads YYEKEE (reference sequence). This CDR3 is built from 15 residues. As DNA, the CDR3 is TGTACCAGCAGCATGAACAGGGGGGGCACAGATACGCAGTATTTT. Translating it yields CTSSMNRGGTDTQYF.

In the case of this clonotype: The junction differs from germline at one of its ends, possibly a read error. The chain links TRBV6-2 or TRBV6-3 to TRBJ2-7; D is unclear. Germline V gene sequence: CDR1 MNHEY, CDR2 SVGEGT. The CDR3 is 12 residues long. Here the CDR3 reads CTSRQSSYEQYF. The CDR3 nucleotides read TGTACCAGTCGTCAAAGCTCCTACGAGCAGTACTTC.

As concerns this clonotype: This could be a read error, since a much larger clone is one nucleotide away. The CDR3 loop is CASSYSGDQQETRYF. The CDR3 DNA reads TGTGCCAGCAGTTATAGCGGGGACCAACAAGAGACCCGGTACTTC. The chain combines TRBV6-5 with TRBJ2-5; 8 bases fit TRBD2. There are 15 residues in the CDR3. CDR1 MNHEY and CDR2 SVGAGI come from the germline V gene.

The chain couples TRBV12-3 or TRBV12-4 to TRBJ1-5; D remains unclear. The length of the CDR3 is 15 residues. V was shortened by 0 bases and J by 2 bases, with 8 bases between the two germline ends. The CDR3 protein is CASSLAESRNQPQHF. CDR3 in DNA: TGTGCCAGCAGTTTAGCAGAGTCACGCAATCAGCCCCAGCATTTT.

Details on this clonotype: A junction end diverges from the germline sequence, so it may reflect a read error. The chain has TRBV5-5 and TRBJ1-1; TRBD1 matches 7 bases. The CDR3 has 12 residues. Per germline, CDR1 SGHKS and CDR2 YYEKEE (reference sequence). The CDR3 nucleotides are TGCGCCAGCAGCGCGACAGGGTTTGATGCTTTCTTT. Protein sequence: CASSATGFDAFF.